Ten or more counts support the clone carrying this T cell receptor beta chain. Its antigen is still unknown. This specimen comes from a study of Graves' ophthalmopathy and Graves' hyperthyroidism. Whole-study results and caveats: Blood shared most expanded thyroid clonotypes above 0.001 frequency.

Amplification from RNA transcripts yielded the TCR beta CDR3 regions. Following a first-round RT-PCR that used HTBI primers, a second-round multiplex PCR was carried out. TCRdb recomputed calls from the multiplex PCR reads with MiXCR, one row per CDR3 protein. The sample comprises 500,000 to 600,000 distinct CDR3 sequences, less than 40% of which are singletons, and over 3.5% rests with the top ten. CDR1 DFQATT and CDR2 SNEGSKA come from the germline V gene (reference sequence). Trimming pared 6 bases from V and 0 bases from J, leaving 12 bases between. The CDR3 consists of 13 residues. The chain combines TRBV20-1 with TRBJ2-7; D call uncertain. The sequence derives from an adult man with Graves' hyperthyroidism. Sequences were obtained from peripheral blood or thyroid tissue (not recorded which). The CDR3 is CSAGKPFSYEQYF. The CDR3 DNA follows: TGCAGTGCCGGAAAGCCTTTCTCCTACGAGCAGTACTTC.